Listed below are T cell receptor beta chains from one sample, sequenced in a study of CD4 and CD8 cells across lung adenocarcinoma regions. Each CDR3 protein gets one entry after TCRdb re-called the PCR reads with MiXCR. The data contain approximately 20,000 distinct CDR3 sequences, roughly 46% of them singletons. The sample comprised CD4+ T cells from the margin of a lung tumor. The receptor set was obtained from a male donor with lung adenocarcinoma. The CD4 and CD8 labels of this study may be unreliable. The CDR3 runs from the conserved cysteine through the conserved F or W. Fields, in order: J gene, clone size, V gene, D gene, CDR3 protein, CDR3 DNA. The D gene is left open where the match is weak. Clone size is given for some rows only: seen once, a few or many times, or a class if the clone is expanded.

>TRBJ2-3|once|TRBV4-2|-
CASRGVGATATDTQYF
TGTGCCAGCAGGGGAGTCGGGGCCACCGCCACAGATACGCAGTATTTT
>TRBJ1-1|-|TRBV6-5|TRBD1
CASSSPGQGGNTEAFF
TGTGCCAGCAGTTCCCCGGGACAGGGTGGGAACACTGAAGCTTTCTTT
>TRBJ2-1|-|TRBV4-2|-
CASSASGLAYNEQFF
TGTGCCAGCAGCGCGAGCGGGCTAGCCTACAATGAGCAGTTCTTC
>TRBJ2-5|many|TRBV30|-
CAWSSETQYF
TGTGCCTGGAGCTCGGAGACCCAGTACTTC
>TRBJ2-1|-|TRBV6-5|TRBD2
CASSLGLAGGPNTGEQFF
TGTGCCAGCAGTTTAGGGCTAGCGGGAGGGCCGAACACAGGTGAGCAGTTCTTC
>TRBJ2-5|-|TRBV6-1|-
CASSEHGFPQETQYF
TGTGCCAGCAGTGAGCACGGATTCCCCCAAGAGACCCAGTACTTC
>TRBJ2-5|many|TRBV11-2|-
CASSSGWGETQYF
TGTGCCAGCAGCTCCGGGTGGGGAGAGACCCAGTACTTC
>TRBJ2-7|many|TRBV6-1|-
CASMEDPSSYEQYF
TGTGCCAGCATGGAGGACCCAAGCTCCTACGAGCAGTACTTC
>TRBJ1-2|few|TRBV7-2|-
CASSLEEGLVYGYTF
TGTGCCAGCAGCTTAGAGGAGGGCCTGGTCTATGGCTACACCTTC
>TRBJ2-7|once|TRBV6-5|-
CASSSGPVAKDTQYF
TGTGCCAGCAGTTCGGGACCGGTAGCCAAAGATACGCAGTACTTC
>TRBJ2-1|-|TRBV6-5|-
CASSYRGREQFF
TGTGCCAGCAGTTACCGGGGAAGGGAGCAGTTCTTC
>TRBJ2-1|many|TRBV10-3|TRBD2
CAISGQLALSYNEQFF
TGTGCCATCAGTGGTCAACTAGCGCTTTCCTACAATGAGCAGTTCTTC
>TRBJ2-3|many|TRBV27|-
CASSLLTWGDFADPLSTDTQYF
TGTGCCAGCAGTTTACTAACCTGGGGCGACTTCGCCGACCCCCTGAGCACAGATACGCAGTATTTT
>TRBJ2-7|few|TRBV15|-
CATSRVREARRYEQYF
TGTGCCACCAGCAGAGTAAGGGAGGCCCGACGCTACGAGCAGTACTTC
>TRBJ2-1|medium-sized|TRBV25-1|-
CASSWQGVGEQFF
TGTGCCAGCAGTTGGCAGGGAGTGGGGGAGCAGTTCTTC
>TRBJ2-3|-|TRBV15|TRBD2
CATSREAGVGDTQYF
TGTGCCACCAGCAGAGAAGCGGGAGTGGGAGATACGCAGTATTTT
>TRBJ2-3|-|TRBV10-2|TRBD2
CASRTSGSTDTQYF
TGCGCCAGCAGGACTAGCGGGAGCACAGATACGCAGTATTTT
>TRBJ2-3|-|TRBV6-4|-
CAGGGSGGDPETQYF
TGTGCCGGCGGTGGGAGTGGCGGTGACCCAGAGACCCAGTATTTC
>TRBJ2-5|-|TRBV12-3/TRBV12-4|-
CASTLQPTQETQYF
TGTGCCAGCACCCTACAACCCACCCAAGAGACCCAGTACTTC
>TRBJ2-5|medium-sized|TRBV6-5|-
CASRGLRTGGRETQYF
TGTGCCAGCAGGGGACTGAGGACAGGAGGCAGGGAGACCCAGTACTTC
>TRBJ2-1|-|TRBV4-1|-
CASSQDGGKYNEQFF
TGCGCCAGCAGCCAAGATGGGGGGAAGTACAATGAGCAGTTCTTC
>TRBJ2-5|-|TRBV27|-
CAREFGGGAKKTQYF
TGTGCCAGGGAGTTCGGTGGCGGTGCCAAAAAGACCCAGTACTTC
>TRBJ1-5|few|TRBV4-2|-
CASSQDGQINQPQHF
TGTGCCAGCAGCCAAGACGGGCAGATAAATCAGCCCCAGCATTTT
>TRBJ2-4|-|TRBV6-1|-
CASKLCPDLAKNIQYF
TGTGCCAGCAAATTGTGCCCCGATCTAGCCAAAAACATTCAGTACTTC
>TRBJ2-1|medium-sized|TRBV28|TRBD1
CASSGTALTIDEQFF
TGTGCCAGCAGTGGGACAGCACTGACCATCGATGAGCAGTTCTTC
>TRBJ2-5|-|TRBV9|TRBD2
CASSPYVASGQETQYF
TGTGCCAGCAGCCCCTACGTGGCTAGCGGACAAGAGACCCAGTACTTC
>TRBJ2-3|-|TRBV3-1|-
CASSQMEDTQYF
TGTGCCAGCAGCCAAATGGAGGATACGCAGTATTTT
>TRBJ2-7|many|TRBV7-6|TRBD2
CASSPIIAGVDEQYF
TGTGCCAGCAGCCCAATTATCGCGGGGGTCGACGAGCAGTACTTC
>TRBJ2-3|many|TRBV6-1|-
CASSEFWGSYTDTQYF
TGTGCCAGCAGTGAATTTTGGGGAAGCTACACAGATACGCAGTATTTT
>TRBJ2-1|many|TRBV11-3|TRBD2
CASSLGSLAGRDEQFF
TGTGCCAGCAGCTTAGGGTCCCTAGCGGGTCGGGATGAGCAGTTCTTC
>TRBJ2-5|-|TRBV5-1|-
CASSRTGGETQYF
TGCGCCAGCAGTCGGACTGGGGGCGAGACCCAGTACTTC
>TRBJ2-1|many|TRBV6-5|TRBD2
CASSYWGTSGEDEQFF
TGTGCCAGCAGTTACTGGGGGACTAGCGGGGAGGATGAGCAGTTCTTC
>TRBJ2-4|medium-sized|TRBV6-5|TRBD2
CASSYGGRAGGIQYF
TGTGCCAGCAGTTACGGCGGGAGGGCCGGGGGCATTCAGTACTTC
>TRBJ2-7|-|TRBV4-2|-
CASSQEGVRATNTQYF
TGTGCCAGCAGCCAAGAGGGGGTGAGAGCCACAAATACGCAGTACTTC
>TRBJ1-4|medium-sized|TRBV6-1|-
CASRQGGGDEKLFF
TGTGCCAGCAGACAAGGGGGGGGTGATGAAAAACTGTTTTTT
>TRBJ2-7|-|TRBV12-3/TRBV12-4|TRBD2
CASTRSGSSHEQYF
TGTGCCAGCACCCGTAGCGGGAGTTCCCACGAGCAGTACTTC
>TRBJ2-2|many|TRBV27|TRBD1
CASSSTGTGAGELFF
TGTGCCAGCAGTTCTACCGGGACAGGGGCCGGGGAGCTGTTTTTT
>TRBJ2-1|-|TRBV12-3/TRBV12-4|TRBD2
CASSLGLAVNEQFF
TGTGCCAGCAGTTTAGGGCTAGCGGTTAATGAGCAGTTCTTC
>TRBJ2-5|-|TRBV25-1|TRBD2
CASSGGVRQETQYF
TGTGCCAGCAGCGGGGGGGTTCGGCAGGAGACCCAGTACTTC
>TRBJ1-5|many|TRBV6-5|TRBD1
CASSYSIPGQLNQPQHF
TGTGCCAGCAGTTACTCGATCCCGGGACAGCTCAATCAGCCCCAGCATTTT
>TRBJ1-1|medium-sized|TRBV6-1|-
CASSEGHRNTEAFF
TGTGCCAGCAGTGAGGGGCATAGGAACACTGAAGCTTTCTTT
>TRBJ2-3|-|TRBV6-1|-
CAGGDGGGGTDTQYF
TGTGCCGGGGGTGACGGGGGAGGTGGTACAGATACGCAGTATTTT
>TRBJ2-2|-|TRBV7-2|TRBD2
CAKKGTSGNTGELFF
TGTGCCAAAAAAGGGACTAGCGGGAACACCGGGGAGCTGTTTTTT
>TRBJ2-3|once|TRBV10-3|-
CAMRLQAGSTDAQYF
TGTGCCATGAGACTCCAGGCTGGAAGCACAGATGCGCAGTATTTT